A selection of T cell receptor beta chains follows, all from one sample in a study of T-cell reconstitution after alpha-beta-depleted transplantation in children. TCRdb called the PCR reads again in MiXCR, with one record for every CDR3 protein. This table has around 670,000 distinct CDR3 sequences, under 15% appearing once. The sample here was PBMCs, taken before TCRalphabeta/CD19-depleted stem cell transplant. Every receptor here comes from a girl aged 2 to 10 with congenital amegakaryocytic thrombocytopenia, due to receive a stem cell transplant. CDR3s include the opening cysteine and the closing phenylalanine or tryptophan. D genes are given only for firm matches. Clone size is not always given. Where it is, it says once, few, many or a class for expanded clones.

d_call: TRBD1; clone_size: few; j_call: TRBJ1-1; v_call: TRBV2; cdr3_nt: TGTGCCAGCAAGGGGGCCCCCACACAGGGGCTTGAAGCTTTCTTT; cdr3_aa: CASKGAPTQGLEAFF
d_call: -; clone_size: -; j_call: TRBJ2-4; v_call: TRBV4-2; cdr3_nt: TGTGCCAGCAGCCAGGGAGAGGGACGGAGCTTTGACATTCAGTACTTC; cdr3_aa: CASSQGEGRSFDIQYF
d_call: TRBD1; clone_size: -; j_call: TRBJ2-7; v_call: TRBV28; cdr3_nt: TGTGCCGGGGGTCCCAACAGGGGCCACGAGCAGTACTTC; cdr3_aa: CAGGPNRGHEQYF
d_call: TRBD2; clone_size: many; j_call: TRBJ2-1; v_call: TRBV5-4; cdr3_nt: TGTGCCAGCAGCGTGACTAGCGGGTTTCCCAATGAGCAGTTCTTC; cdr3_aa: CASSVTSGFPNEQFF
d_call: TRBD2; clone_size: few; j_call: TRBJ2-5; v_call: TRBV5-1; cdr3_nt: TGCGCCAGCAGCGCCCTAGCGGGAGTAGAGACCCAGTACTTC; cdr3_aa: CASSALAGVETQYF
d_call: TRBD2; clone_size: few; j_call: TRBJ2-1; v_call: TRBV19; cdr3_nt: TGTGCCAGTAGTGTCACTAGCGGGGTACTCAATGAGCAGTTCTTC; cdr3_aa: CASSVTSGVLNEQFF
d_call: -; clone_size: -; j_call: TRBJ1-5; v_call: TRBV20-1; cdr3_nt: TGCAGTGCTAGAGAGCCCTTATATCAGCCCCAGCATTTT; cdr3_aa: CSAREPLYQPQHF
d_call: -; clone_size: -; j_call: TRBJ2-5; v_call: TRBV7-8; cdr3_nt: TGTGCCAGCAGACCCAGGGAGCGCCTCCAAGAGACCCAGTACTTC; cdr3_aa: CASRPRERLQETQYF
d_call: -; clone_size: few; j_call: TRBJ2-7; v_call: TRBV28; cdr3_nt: TGTGCCAGCAGTTTTTCGGACAGTGCGATCGAGCAGTACTTC; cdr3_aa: CASSFSDSAIEQYF
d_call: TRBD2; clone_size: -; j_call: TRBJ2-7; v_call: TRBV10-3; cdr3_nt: TGTGCCACGGGCCCTAGCGGGGTGTCCTACGAGCAGTACTTC; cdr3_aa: CATGPSGVSYEQYF
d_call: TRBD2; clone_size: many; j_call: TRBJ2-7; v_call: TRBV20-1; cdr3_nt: TGCAGTGCTGGACCGACTAGCGGTTCCAGCTCCTACGAGCAGTACTTC; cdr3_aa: CSAGPTSGSSSYEQYF
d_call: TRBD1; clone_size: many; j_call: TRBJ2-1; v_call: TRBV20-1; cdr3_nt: TGCAGTGCTAAATCACAGGGGGGCTCCTACAATGAGCAGTTCTTC; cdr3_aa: CSAKSQGGSYNEQFF
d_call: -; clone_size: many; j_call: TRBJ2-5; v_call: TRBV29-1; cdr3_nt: TGCAGCGTTGCCCACTGGGGCGATTACCAAGAGACCCAGTACTTC; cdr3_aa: CSVAHWGDYQETQYF
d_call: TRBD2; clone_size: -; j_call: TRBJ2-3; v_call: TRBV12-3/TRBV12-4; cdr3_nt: TGTGCCAGCAGTTTTCGGCTAGCGGGGACGAGACCCACAGATACGCAGTATTTT; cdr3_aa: CASSFRLAGTRPTDTQYF
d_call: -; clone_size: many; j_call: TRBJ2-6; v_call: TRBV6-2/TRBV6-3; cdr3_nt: TGTGCCAGCAGTTATAACGGCATCTCTGGGGCCAACGTCCTGACTTTC; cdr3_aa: CASSYNGISGANVLTF
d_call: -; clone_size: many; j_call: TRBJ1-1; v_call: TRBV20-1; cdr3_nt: TGCAGTGCTAGGCATAAAGTGGCGGCAGGAGCTTTCTTT; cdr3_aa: CSARHKVAAGAFF
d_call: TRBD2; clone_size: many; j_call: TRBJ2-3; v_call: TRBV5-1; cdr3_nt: TGCGCCAGCAGCTCGATAGCGGGAGCAGATACGCAGTATTTT; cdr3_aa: CASSSIAGADTQYF
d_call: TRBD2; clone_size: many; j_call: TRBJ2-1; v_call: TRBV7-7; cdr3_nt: TGTGCCAGCAGCACCTCAGGTCCTAGCGGGCCTAATGAGCAGTTCTTC; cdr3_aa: CASSTSGPSGPNEQFF
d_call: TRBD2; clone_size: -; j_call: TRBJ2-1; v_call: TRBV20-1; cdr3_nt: TGCAGTGCTAGAGATGAGTTGACTAGCGGGAGCTCCTACAATGAGCAGTTCTTC; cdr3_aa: CSARDELTSGSSYNEQFF
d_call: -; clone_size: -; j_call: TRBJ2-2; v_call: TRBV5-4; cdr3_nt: TGTGCCAGCAGCTTGAAAGGGCGAGAGGGGGTCGGGGAGCTGTTTTTT; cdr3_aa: CASSLKGREGVGELFF
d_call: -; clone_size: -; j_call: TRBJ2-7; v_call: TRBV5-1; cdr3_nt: TGCGCCAGCAGCTTGCGGACCGAGCAGTACTTC; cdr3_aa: CASSLRTEQYF
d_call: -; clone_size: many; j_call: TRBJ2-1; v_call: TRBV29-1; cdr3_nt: TGCAGCGTCGCGGGTTCCTACAATGAGCAGTTCTTC; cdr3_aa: CSVAGSYNEQFF
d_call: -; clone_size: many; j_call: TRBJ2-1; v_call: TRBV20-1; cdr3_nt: TGCAGTGCTAGCCTCCCAGTGGGTAGGCCTTCGAGTCCTGCGACTGAGCAGTTCTTC; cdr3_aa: CSASLPVGRPSSPATEQFF
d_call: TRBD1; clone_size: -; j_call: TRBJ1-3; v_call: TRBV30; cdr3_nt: TGTGCCTGGAGTCGGACAGGGAACTCTGGAAACACCATATATTTT; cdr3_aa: CAWSRTGNSGNTIYF
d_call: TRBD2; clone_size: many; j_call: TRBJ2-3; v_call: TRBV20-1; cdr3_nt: TGCAGTGCTAGTGGGGGGACCCGGACTAGCGGCAACACAGATACGCAGTATTTT; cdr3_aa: CSASGGTRTSGNTDTQYF
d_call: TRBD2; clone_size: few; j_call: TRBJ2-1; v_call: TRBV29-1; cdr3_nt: TGCAGCGTCGTCCCCGGGACTAGCGGGAACAATGAGCAGTTCTTC; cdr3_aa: CSVVPGTSGNNEQFF
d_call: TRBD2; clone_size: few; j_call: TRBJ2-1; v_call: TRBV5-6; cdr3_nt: TGTGCCAGCAGCACATTCCAGCGGGAGGCCGGCAATGAGCAGTTCTTC; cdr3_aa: CASSTFQREAGNEQFF
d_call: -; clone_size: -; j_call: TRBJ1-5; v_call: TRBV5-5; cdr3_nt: TGTGCCAGCAGCCGCCACTTGACGGCCCCCGGCAATCAGCCCCAGCATTTT; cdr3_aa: CASSRHLTAPGNQPQHF
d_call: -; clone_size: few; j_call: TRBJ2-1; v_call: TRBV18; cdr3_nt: TGTGCCAGCTCACCGGGACTCCCGCGATTCCCTGATGAGCAGTTCTTC; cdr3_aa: CASSPGLPRFPDEQFF
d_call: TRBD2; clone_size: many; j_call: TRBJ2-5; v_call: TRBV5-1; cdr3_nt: TGCGCCAGCAGCTTGTTATTAGCGGGAGGTCAAGAGACCCAGTACTTC; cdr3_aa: CASSLLLAGGQETQYF
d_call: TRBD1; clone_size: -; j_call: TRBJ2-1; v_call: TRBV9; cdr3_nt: TGTGCCAGCAGTGTCCCGGGGACAGGGGACTTAAATGAGCAGTTCTTC; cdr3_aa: CASSVPGTGDLNEQFF
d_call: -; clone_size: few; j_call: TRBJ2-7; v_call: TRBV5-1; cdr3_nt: TGCGCCAGCAGCCCGGACAACCGGGTCACCTACGAGCAGTACTTC; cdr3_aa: CASSPDNRVTYEQYF
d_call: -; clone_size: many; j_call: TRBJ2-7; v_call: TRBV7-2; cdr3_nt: TGTGCCAGCAGCCCTAACGGCGGCGGGAACTACGAGCAGTACTTC; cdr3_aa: CASSPNGGGNYEQYF
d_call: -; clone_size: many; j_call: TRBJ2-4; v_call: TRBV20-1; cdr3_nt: TGCAGTGCTAGAGATATGGGGAACATTCAGTACTTC; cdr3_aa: CSARDMGNIQYF
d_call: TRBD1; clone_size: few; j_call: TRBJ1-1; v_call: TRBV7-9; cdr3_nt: TGTGCCAGCAGCTTCGCAGGAGGGACAGGGCTCCACGGACCGAACACTGAAGCTTTCTTT; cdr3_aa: CASSFAGGTGLHGPNTEAFF
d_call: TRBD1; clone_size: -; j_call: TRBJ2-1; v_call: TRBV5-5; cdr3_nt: TGTGCCAGCAGCCGGACAGGGCCCCGGAGTGAGCAGTTCTTC; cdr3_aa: CASSRTGPRSEQFF
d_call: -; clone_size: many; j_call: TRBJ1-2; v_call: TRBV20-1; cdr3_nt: TGCAGTGCTAGAGAGGGAGGGGCAGCTAACACACTTTATGGCTACACCTTC; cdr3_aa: CSAREGGAANTLYGYTF
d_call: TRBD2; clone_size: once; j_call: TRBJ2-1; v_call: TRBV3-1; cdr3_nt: TGTGCCAGCAGCCAAGGCCCCCGGGACTACAATGAGCAGCTCTTC; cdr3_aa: CASSQGPRDYNEQLF
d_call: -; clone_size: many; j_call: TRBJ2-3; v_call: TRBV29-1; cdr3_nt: TGCAGCGTTGTGGTGGACTTTGTCCAAGATACGCAGTATTTT; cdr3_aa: CSVVVDFVQDTQYF
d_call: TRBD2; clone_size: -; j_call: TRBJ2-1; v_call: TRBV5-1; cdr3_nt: TGCGCCAGCAGCTTGGGACTAGCGGGAGGGCCAACCTACAATGAGCAGTTCTTC; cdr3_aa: CASSLGLAGGPTYNEQFF
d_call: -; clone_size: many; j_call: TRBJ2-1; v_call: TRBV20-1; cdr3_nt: TGCAGTGCCCCCCTATGGGCCCAAGCCAGGGAGCAGTTCTTC; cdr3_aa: CSAPLWAQAREQFF